The present entry profiles one T cell receptor beta chain with its context. This clonotype showed up many times. Its antigen remains undetermined. No base quality values were provided; no much bigger clone lies one nucleotide off. This specimen comes from a study of T cells in Graves' hyperthyroidism and ophthalmopathy (dated by TCRdb to the late 2010s). With regard to the full study: Peripheral blood was sampled at the time of initial diagnosis, prior to any treatment. The roughly 99 discovery patients were divided at random into training and test sets in a 7:3 ratio. Once sampling was done, hyperthyroidism patients were given methimazole at a starting dose of 30 mg daily, whereas ophthalmopathy patients were given high-dose intravenous methylprednisolone. To identify TCR V-J signatures that set the groups apart, the researchers used a discovery cohort of about a hundred patients, made up of roughly 45 with Graves' ophthalmopathy and about 55 with stable Graves' hyperthyroidism. Prospective prediction of ophthalmopathy was tested in an independent validation cohort of some 20 hyperthyroidism patients and approximately 17 patients who later progressed to ophthalmopathy. According to the paper, TCR Vbeta CDR3 sequencing was carried out on some 140 peripheral blood samples, which came from some 41 ophthalmopathy, under 85 hyperthyroidism and roughly 17 progressor patients. In addition, the study compared T-cell repertoires in thyroid tissue and in blood from six Graves' hyperthyroidism patients.

TCR beta CDR3 regions were amplified from RNA transcripts. The TCR CDR3 was subjected to a first round of RT-PCR using the HTBI primer set and the Qiagen OneStep RT-PCR kit. Libraries were constructed in a second round of multiplex PCR, after which size selection and purification were performed. Paired-end sequencing of the libraries was performed with 100 bp reads on an Illumina HiSeq2000. In the original analysis: SOAPnuke was used to process the raw data, with reads discarded if the reads contained adapters or uncalled bases, had a mean Phred below 15, or lacked an exact constant-primer or identifier match. High-quality paired reads were merged with COPE v1.2.5, and unique nucleotide sequences were defined as clonotypes. Clonotypes were aligned to IMGT TRBV, TRBD and TRBJ reference segments using MiTCR v1.1. The analysis included only V-J combinations with a frequency above 0.0001, which together covered 99% to 99.2% of the repertoires. A TCS score was defined as the ratio between F50 (clonal expansion) and ExV (chaos), using BLOSUM62-based TCRdist between CDR3 peptides within each V-J. Welch's t-statistics and random forest reduced around 550 V-J features to 10 to 15, which were used in a naive Bayes classifier (R e1071). The similarity between thyroid and blood repertoires was quantified using the Morisita-Horn index. Starting from the raw public reads, TCRdb applied fastp trimming at Q25, assembled clones with MiXCR and retained in-frame beta chains. When rows share a CDR3 protein, they turn into one entry using the most common DNA and genes. The V and J calls were not made by the authors but by TCRdb's processing. The sample table records about 610,000 distinct CDR3 sequences; about 15% of these occur just once. Of the sample, around 4.5% falls within the top ten clones.

General study outcomes and caveats: Most expanded thyroid clonotypes (frequency above 0.001) were also detected in blood, suggesting blood repertoires may reflect thyroid immune responses. No statistical method was used to set the sample size in advance, and investigators knew the group allocation. A 13 V-J signature model separated ophthalmopathy from stable hyperthyroidism, with roughly 88% sensitivity and 81.08% specificity in cross-validation and 80%/75% in testing. In validation, the model predicted progression to ophthalmopathy with 60% to 71% sensitivity and less than 75% specificity, a median of 6.5 months before onset.

In the ophthalmopathy patients, disease was moderately to severely active, with a Clinical Activity Score of 3 or more, a NOSPECS grade of 4 or more, and a duration of less than 3 months. Any patient with an uncontrolled infection, another autoimmune disease, pregnancy or lactation was excluded. Diagnoses relied on clinical symptoms, serum thyroxine and TRAb, thyroid ultrasound and orbital computed tomography. PBMCs were isolated from approximately 10 ml of fresh peripheral blood by Ficoll-Paque density gradient centrifugation. Total RNA was extracted using Trizol reagent, and RNA quality was assessed on an Agilent 2100 Bioanalyzer. The CDR3 starts with the cysteine, ends with the phenylalanine, and has 13 residues. Of all the DNA, just the CDR3 is kept, 39 bases in frame from base 1. Looking up the germline V gene (reference sequence) yields CDR1 DFQATT and CDR2 SNEGSKA. V is reduced by 3 bases and J by 4 bases, leaving a spacing of 12 bases between them.

The source of this sequence is a woman aged 40-49 years with Graves' ophthalmopathy. Recombination joined TRBV20-1 with TRBJ1-1, with the D gene too uncertain to name. The sequencing sample was made of blood. The DNA sequence is given as TGCAGTGCTAGTCCCGGGTTGGGCACTGAAGCTTTCTTT. It specifies CSASPGLGTEAFF.